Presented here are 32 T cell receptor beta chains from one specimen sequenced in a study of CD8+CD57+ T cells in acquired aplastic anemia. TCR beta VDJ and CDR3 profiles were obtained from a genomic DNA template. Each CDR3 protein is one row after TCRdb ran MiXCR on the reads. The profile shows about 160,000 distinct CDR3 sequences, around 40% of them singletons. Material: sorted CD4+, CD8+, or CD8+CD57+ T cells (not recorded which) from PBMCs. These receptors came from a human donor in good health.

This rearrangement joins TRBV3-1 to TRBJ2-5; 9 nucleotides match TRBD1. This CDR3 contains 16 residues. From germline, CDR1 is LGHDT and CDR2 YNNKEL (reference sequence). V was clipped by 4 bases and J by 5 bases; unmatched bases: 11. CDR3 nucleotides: TGTGCCAGCAGCCCGGGACAGGGAAGCGGAGCCGAGACCCAGTACTTC. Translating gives CASSPGQGSGAETQYF.

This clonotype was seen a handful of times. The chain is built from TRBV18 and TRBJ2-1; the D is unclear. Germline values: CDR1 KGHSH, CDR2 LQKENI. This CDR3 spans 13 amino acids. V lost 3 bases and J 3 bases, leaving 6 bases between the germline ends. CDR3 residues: CASSPALYNEQFF. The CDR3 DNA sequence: TGTGCCAGCTCACCGGCCCTCTACAATGAGCAGTTCTTC.

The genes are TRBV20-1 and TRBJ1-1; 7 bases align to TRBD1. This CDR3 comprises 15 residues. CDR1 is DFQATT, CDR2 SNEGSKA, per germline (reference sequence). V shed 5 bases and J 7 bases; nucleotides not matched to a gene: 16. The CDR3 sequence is CSAPDRRQGYNEAFF. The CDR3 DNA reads TGCAGTGCTCCCGATCGACGACAGGGATACAATGAAGCTTTCTTT.

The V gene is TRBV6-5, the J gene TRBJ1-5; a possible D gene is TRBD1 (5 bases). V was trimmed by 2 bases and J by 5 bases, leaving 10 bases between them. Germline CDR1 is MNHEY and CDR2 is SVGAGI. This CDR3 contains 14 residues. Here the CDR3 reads CASSYRTGDQPQHF. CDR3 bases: TGTGCCAGCAGTTACCGGACGGGGGATCAGCCCCAGCATTTT.

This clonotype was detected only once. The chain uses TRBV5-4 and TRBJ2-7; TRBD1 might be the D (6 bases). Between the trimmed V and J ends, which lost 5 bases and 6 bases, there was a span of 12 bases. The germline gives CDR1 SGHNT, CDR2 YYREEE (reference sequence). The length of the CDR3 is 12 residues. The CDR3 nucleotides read TGTGCCAGCAGTTTCACAGGGTTCGAGCAGTACTTC. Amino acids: CASSFTGFEQYF.

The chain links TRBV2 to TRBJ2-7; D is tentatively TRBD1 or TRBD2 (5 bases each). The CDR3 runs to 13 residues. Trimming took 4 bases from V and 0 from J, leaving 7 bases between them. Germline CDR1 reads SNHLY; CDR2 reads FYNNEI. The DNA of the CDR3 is TGTGCCAGCAGTGCCGGGGCCTCCTACGAGCAGTACTTC. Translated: CASSAGASYEQYF.

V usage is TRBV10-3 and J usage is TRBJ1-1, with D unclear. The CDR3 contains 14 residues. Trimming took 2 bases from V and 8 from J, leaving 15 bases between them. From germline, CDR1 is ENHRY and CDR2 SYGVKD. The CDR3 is CAISETAGGPEAFF. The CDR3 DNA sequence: TGTGCCATCAGTGAGACGGCGGGAGGGCCGGAAGCTTTCTTT.

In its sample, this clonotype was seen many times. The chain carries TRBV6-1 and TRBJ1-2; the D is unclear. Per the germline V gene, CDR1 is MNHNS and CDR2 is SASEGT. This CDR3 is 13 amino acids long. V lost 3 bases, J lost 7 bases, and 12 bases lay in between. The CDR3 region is CASSEAPPFGYTF. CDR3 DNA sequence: TGTGCCAGCAGTGAGGCGCCCCCTTTTGGCTACACCTTC.

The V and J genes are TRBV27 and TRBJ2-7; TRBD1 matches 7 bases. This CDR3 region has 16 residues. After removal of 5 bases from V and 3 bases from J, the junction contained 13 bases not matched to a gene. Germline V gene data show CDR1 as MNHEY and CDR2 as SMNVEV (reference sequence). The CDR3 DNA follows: TGTGCCAGCAGTCCGGGACCGGGACAGCAGTACTACGAGCAGTACTTC. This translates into CASSPGPGQQYYEQYF.

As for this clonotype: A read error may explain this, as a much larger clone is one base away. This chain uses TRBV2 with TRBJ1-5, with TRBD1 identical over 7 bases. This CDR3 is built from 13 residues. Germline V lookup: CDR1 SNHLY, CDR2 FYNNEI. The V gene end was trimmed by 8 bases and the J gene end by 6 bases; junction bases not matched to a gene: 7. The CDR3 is CASGTQGSQPQHF. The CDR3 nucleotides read TGTGCCAGCGGGACACAGGGGAGTCAGCCCCAGCATTTT.

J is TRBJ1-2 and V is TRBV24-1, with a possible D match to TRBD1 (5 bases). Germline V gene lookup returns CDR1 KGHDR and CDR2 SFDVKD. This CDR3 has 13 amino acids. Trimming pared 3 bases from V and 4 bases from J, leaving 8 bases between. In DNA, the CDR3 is TGTGCCACCAGTGATACCGGGACCTATGGCTACACCTTC. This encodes CATSDTGTYGYTF.

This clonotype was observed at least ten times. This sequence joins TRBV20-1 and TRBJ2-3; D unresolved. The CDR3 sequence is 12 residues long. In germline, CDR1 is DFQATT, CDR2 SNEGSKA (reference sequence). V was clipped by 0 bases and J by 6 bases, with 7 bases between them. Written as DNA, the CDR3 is TGCAGTGCTAGAGATGTGACCGATACGCAGTATTTT. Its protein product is CSARDVTDTQYF.

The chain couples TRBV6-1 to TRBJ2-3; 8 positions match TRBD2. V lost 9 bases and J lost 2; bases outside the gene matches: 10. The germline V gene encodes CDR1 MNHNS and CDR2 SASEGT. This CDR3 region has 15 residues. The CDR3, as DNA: TGTGCCAGTCCGTTAAGCGGGAGACTCACAGATACGCAGTATTTT. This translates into CASPLSGRLTDTQYF.

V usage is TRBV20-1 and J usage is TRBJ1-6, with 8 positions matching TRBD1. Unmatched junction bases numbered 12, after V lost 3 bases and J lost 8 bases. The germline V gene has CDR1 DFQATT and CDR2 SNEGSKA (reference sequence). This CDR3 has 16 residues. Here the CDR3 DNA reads TGCAGTGCTAGGATTCCAGGGACAGGTAGCGATTCACCCCTCCACTTT. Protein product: CSARIPGTGSDSPLHF.

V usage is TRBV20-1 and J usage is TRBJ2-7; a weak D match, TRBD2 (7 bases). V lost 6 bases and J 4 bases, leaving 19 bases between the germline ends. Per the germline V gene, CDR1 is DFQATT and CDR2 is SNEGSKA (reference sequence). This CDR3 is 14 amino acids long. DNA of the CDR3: TGCAGTGCGGGGGGGGCTAGCGGTGGTTACGAGCAGTACTTC. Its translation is CSAGGASGGYEQYF.

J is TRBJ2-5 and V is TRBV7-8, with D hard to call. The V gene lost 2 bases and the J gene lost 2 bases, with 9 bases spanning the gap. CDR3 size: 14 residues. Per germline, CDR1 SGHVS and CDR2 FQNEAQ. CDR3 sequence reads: CASSLSLPQETQYF. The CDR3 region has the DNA TGTGCCAGCAGCTTATCCCTGCCACAAGAGACCCAGTACTTC.

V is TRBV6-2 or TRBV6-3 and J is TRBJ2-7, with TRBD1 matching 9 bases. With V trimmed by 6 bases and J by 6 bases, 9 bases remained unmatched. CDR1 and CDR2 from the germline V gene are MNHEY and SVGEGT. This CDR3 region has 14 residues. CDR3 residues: CASRSTGGSSEQYF. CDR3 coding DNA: TGTGCCAGCAGGTCGACAGGGGGATCGAGCGAGCAGTACTTC.

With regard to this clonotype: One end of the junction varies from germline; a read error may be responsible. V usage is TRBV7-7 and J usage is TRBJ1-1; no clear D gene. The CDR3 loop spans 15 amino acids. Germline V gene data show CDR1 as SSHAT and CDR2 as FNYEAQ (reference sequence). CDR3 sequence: CASSPIQLADTEAFF. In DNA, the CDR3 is TGTGCTAGCAGCCCGATACAGCTGGCGGACACTGAAGCTTTCTTT.

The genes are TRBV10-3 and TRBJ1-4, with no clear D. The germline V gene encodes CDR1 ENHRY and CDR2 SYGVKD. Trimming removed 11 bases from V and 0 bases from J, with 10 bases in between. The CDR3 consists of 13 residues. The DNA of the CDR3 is TGTGCCCCTCGCCATCCAACTAATGAAAAACTGTTTTTT. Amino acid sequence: CAPRHPTNEKLFF.

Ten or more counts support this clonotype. CDR3 coding DNA: TGTGCCAGTAGTTCGTACTCTCGGGGGGCTCACAATGAGCAGTTCTTC. It yields the protein CASSSYSRGAHNEQFF. This chain uses TRBV19 with TRBJ2-1; D perhaps matches TRBD2 (7 bases). The CDR3 is 16 amino acids. Trimming removed 5 bases from V and 5 bases from J, with 19 bases in between. Germline CDR1 is LNHDA and CDR2 is SQIVND (reference sequence). Full variable domain (rest looked up from reference TRBV19 and TRBJ2-1): DGGITQSPKYLFRKEGQNVTLSCEQNLNHDAMYWYRQDPGQGLRLIYYSQIVNDFQKGDIAEGYSVSREKKESFPLTVTSAQKNPTAFYLCASSSYSRGAHNEQFFGPGTRLTVL.

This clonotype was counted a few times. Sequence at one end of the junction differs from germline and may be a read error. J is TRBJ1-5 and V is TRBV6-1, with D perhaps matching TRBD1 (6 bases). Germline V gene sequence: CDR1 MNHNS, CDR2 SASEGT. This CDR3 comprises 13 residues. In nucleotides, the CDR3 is TGTACCAGCAGTGAGACAGGTGGGCAGCCCCAGCATTTT. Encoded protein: CTSSETGGQPQHF.

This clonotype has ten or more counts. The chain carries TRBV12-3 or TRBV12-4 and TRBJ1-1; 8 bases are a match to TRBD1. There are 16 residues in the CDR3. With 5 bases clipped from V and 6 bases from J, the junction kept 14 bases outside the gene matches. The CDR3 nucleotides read TGTGCCAGCAGTCCCGATGTTTGGACAGGGTATCCTGAAGCTTTCTTT. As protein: CASSPDVWTGYPEAFF.

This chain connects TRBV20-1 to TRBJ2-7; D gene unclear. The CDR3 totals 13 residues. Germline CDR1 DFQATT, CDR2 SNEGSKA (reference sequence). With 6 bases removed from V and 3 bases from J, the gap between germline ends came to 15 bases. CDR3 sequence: CSASRTGNYEQYF. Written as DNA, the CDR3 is TGCAGTGCCAGTAGAACCGGAAACTACGAGCAGTACTTC.

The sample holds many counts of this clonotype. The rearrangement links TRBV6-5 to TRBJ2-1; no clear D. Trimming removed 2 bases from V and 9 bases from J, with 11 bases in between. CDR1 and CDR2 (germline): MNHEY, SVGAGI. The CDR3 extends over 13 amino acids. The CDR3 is CASSYTLELEQFF. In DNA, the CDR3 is TGTGCCAGCAGTTACACTCTTGAGCTTGAGCAGTTCTTC.

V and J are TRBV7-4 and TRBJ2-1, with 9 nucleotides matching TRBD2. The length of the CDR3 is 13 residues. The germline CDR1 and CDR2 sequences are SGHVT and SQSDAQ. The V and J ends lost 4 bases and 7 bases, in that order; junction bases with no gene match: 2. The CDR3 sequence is CASSSSGTNEQFF. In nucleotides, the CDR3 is TGTGCCAGCAGCTCTAGCGGGACAAATGAGCAGTTCTTC.

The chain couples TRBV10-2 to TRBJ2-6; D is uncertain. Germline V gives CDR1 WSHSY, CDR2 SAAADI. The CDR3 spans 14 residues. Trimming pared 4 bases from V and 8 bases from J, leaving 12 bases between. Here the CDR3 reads CASSGGSGPNVLTF. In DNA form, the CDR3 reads TGCGCCAGCAGTGGGGGATCCGGGCCCAACGTCCTGACTTTC.

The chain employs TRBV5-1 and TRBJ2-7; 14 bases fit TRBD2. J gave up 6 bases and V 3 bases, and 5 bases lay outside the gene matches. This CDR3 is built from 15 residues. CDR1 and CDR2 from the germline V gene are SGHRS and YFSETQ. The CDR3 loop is CASSSPGLAGAEQYF. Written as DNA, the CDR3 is TGCGCCAGCAGCTCCCCGGGACTAGCGGGAGCCGAGCAGTACTTC.

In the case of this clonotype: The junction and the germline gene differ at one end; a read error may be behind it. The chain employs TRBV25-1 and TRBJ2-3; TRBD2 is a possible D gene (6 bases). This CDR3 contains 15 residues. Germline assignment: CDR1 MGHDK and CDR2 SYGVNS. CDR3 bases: TGTGCCTGCAGGGCAGCGGGCCGTGCAAGAGATACGCAGTATTTT. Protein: CACRAAGRARDTQYF.

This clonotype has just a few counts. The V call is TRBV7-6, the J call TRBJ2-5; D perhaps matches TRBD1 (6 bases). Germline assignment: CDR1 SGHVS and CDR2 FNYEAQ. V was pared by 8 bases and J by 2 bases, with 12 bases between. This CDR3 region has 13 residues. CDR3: CASHTGIQETQYF. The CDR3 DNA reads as TGTGCCAGCCACACAGGGATACAAGAGACCCAGTACTTC.

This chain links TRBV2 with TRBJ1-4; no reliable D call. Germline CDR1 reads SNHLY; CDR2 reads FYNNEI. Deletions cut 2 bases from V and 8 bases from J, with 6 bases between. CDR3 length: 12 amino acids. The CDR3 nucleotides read TGTGCCAGCAGTGAATTAGGGGAAAAACTGTTTTTT. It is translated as CASSELGEKLFF.

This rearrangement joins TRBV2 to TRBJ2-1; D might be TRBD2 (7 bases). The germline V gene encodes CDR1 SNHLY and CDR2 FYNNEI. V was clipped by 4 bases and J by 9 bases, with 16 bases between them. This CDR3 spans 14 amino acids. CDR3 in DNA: TGTGCCAGCAGTGCCCTAGCGGAGGGGGGTGAGCAGTTCTTC. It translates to CASSALAEGGEQFF.

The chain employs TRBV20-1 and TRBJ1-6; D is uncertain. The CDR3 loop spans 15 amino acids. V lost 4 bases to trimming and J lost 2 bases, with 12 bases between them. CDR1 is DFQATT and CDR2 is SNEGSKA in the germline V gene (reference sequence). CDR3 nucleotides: TGCAGTGCTACTACGGGAGGGCCCTATAATTCACCCCTCCACTTT. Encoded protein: CSATTGGPYNSPLHF.